The 28 T cell receptor beta chains below all came from one sample that was sequenced in a study of blood T cell repertoires in COVID-19. Measured with immunoSEQ multiplex PCR; TCRdb has only the in-frame clones, and not every one. The sample consists of fewer than 150,000 clones, 75% to 90% of them appearing once. The sequencing sample was made of peripheral blood. These receptors were obtained from a woman in her 50s who had recovered from COVID-19.

V and J are TRBV10-2 and TRBJ2-4; 7 nucleotides align to TRBD1. This CDR3 contains 11 residues. Germline trimming cut 8 bases from V and 8 bases from J; bases unmatched to any gene: 3. Germline assignment: CDR1 WSHSY and CDR2 SAAADI. In DNA, the CDR3 is TGCGCCAGCGGGACAGTTGACATTCAGTACTTC. It yields the protein CASGTVDIQYF.

The chain is built from TRBV7-3 and TRBJ2-3; D gene ambiguous. In germline, CDR1 is SGHTA, CDR2 FQGTGA. Deletions cut 5 bases from V and 1 base from J, with 7 bases between. The CDR3 runs 13 residues. The CDR3 sequence: CASSVGGTDTQYF. CDR3 coding DNA: TGTGCCAGCAGCGTGGGCGGCACAGATACGCAGTATTTT.

This rearrangement joins TRBV5-1 to TRBJ1-2, with D hard to call. This CDR3 spans 17 amino acids. Looked up from germline, CDR1 is SGHRS and CDR2 is YFSETQ. V lost 3 bases, J lost 0 bases, and 18 bases lay in between. The CDR3 DNA sequence: TGCGCCAGCAGCTGGACCCCCTGGGATAGCGCTAACTATGGCTACACCTTC. It translates to CASSWTPWDSANYGYTF.

The sample holds one count of this clone. The J gene is TRBJ2-7, the V gene TRBV7-7; 8 nucleotides align to TRBD2. Trimming cost V 5 bases and J 1 base; bases outside gene matches: 7. CDR1 and CDR2 (germline): SSHAT, FNYEAQ (reference sequence). The CDR3 covers 15 residues. CDR3: CASSPRLARSYEQYF. The DNA for the CDR3 is TGTGCCAGCAGCCCCCGACTAGCGAGGTCCTACGAGCAGTACTTC.

The rearrangement uses TRBV5-4 and TRBJ2-7; 8 positions agree with TRBD2. The CDR3 contains 14 residues. CDR1 is SGHNT, CDR2 YYREEE, per germline (reference sequence). The junction had 5 bases not matched to a gene; V was cut back by 4 bases and J by 2 bases. CDR3 bases: TGTGCCAGCAGCCCGGGAGGGGAGCCCTACGAGCAGTACTTC. As protein: CASSPGGEPYEQYF.

CDR3: CASSFRGRGNSYNEQFF. DNA of the CDR3: TGCGCCAGCAGCTTCCGGGGGAGAGGCAACTCCTACAATGAGCAGTTCTTC. The genes are TRBV5-1 and TRBJ2-1; D might be TRBD2 (6 bases). CDR1 SGHRS and CDR2 YFSETQ come from the germline V gene. The CDR3 has 17 residues. V shed 2 bases and J shed 0 bases, with 15 bases lying between them.

The chain couples TRBV27 to TRBJ1-5, with TRBD1 matching over 7 bases. The V segment lost 6 bases and the J segment 6 bases; nucleotides outside the gene matches: 8. CDR1 MNHEY and CDR2 SMNVEV come from the germline V gene (reference sequence). The CDR3 totals 14 residues. Here the CDR3 reads CASRPDRAGQPQHF. In DNA, the CDR3 is TGTGCCAGCAGACCAGACAGGGCCGGTCAGCCCCAGCATTTT.

The chain combines TRBV6-4 with TRBJ1-2; D is unclear. Germline V gene lookup returns CDR1 MRHNA and CDR2 SNTAGT. V was cut by 2 bases and J by 3 bases, with 7 bases left in between. The CDR3 loop spans 13 amino acids. CDR3 residues: CASSDPTDYGYTF. In nucleotides, the CDR3 is TGTGCCAGCAGTGACCCCACGGACTATGGCTACACCTTC.

The chain carries TRBV24-1 and TRBJ2-5; TRBD2 matches at 7 bases. The CDR3 sequence is 14 residues long. From germline, CDR1 is KGHDR and CDR2 SFDVKD. The V and J ends lost 4 bases and 4 bases, in that order; junction bases with no gene match: 5. CDR3 coding DNA: TGTGCCACCAGTGAATCAGGGAGGGGAGAGACCCAGTACTTC. Protein product: CATSESGRGETQYF.

The V and J genes are TRBV6-5 and TRBJ1-2; possible D gene TRBD1, 5 bases. Looked up from germline, CDR1 is MNHEY and CDR2 is SVGAGI. With 6 bases removed from V and 2 bases from J, the gap between germline ends came to 10 bases. The CDR3 sequence is 13 residues long. The CDR3 DNA reads as TGTGCCAGCAGCTTCGACAGAAACTATGGCTACACCTTC. Translation gives CASSFDRNYGYTF.

J is TRBJ1-1 and V is TRBV7-9, with D hard to call. This CDR3 comprises 13 residues. Per the germline V gene, CDR1 is SEHNR and CDR2 is FQNEAQ (reference sequence). Between the trimmed V and J ends, which lost 5 bases and 10 bases, there was a span of 17 bases. CDR3 sequence reads: CASSLFRQVGAFF. CDR3 nucleotides: TGTGCCAGCAGCCTTTTTAGACAAGTCGGAGCTTTCTTT.

This clone showed up just a few times. The chain uses TRBV5-4 and TRBJ1-1; 12 bases line up with TRBD1. The CDR3 sequence is 14 residues long. CDR1 SGHNT and CDR2 YYREEE come from the germline V gene (reference sequence). V lost 2 bases, J lost 8 bases, and 4 bases stayed unmatched. The CDR3 region has the DNA TGTGCCAGCAGCTTACTGGGACAGGGGGCAGAAGCTTTCTTT. It encodes CASSLLGQGAEAFF.

The chain joins TRBV11-3 to TRBJ1-3; D remains ambiguous. Germline V gene sequence: CDR1 SGHNT, CDR2 YENEEA. V lost 4 bases and J lost 7, with 11 bases in between. The length of the CDR3 is 13 residues. The CDR3 DNA reads as TGTGCCAGCAGCTCTCCAGGTTCGAACACCATATATTTT. Translated, it gives CASSSPGSNTIYF.

J is TRBJ1-2 and V is TRBV6-5, with D unresolved. The CDR3 length is 14 residues. V lost 6 bases and J lost 0, with 11 bases in between. Germline CDR1 and CDR2: MNHEY and SVGAGI. CDR3 protein: CASSLLSSNYGYTF. The CDR3 region has the DNA TGTGCCAGCAGCCTCCTATCTTCTAACTATGGCTACACCTTC.

This clone has only one observation. The chain has TRBV12-5 and TRBJ1-3, with 7 bases that match TRBD1. The germline gives CDR1 LGHNT, CDR2 FRNRAP. The CDR3 runs to 14 residues. The ends lost 5 bases at V and 8 bases at J; junction bases unmatched: 9. CDR3 region: CASGPTGSGYTIYF. In nucleotides, the CDR3 is TGTGCTAGTGGTCCGACAGGGTCGGGTTACACCATATATTTT. Looking up the rest from reference TRBV12-5 and TRBJ1-3 gives the full variable domain: DARVTQTPRHKVTEMGQEVTMRCQPILGHNTVFWYRQTMMQGLELLAYFRNRAPLDDSGMPKDRFSAEMPDATLATLKIQPSEPRDSAVYFCASGPTGSGYTIYFGEGSWLTVV.

The chain combines TRBV9 with TRBJ2-1; the match to TRBD2 covers 10 bases. With 5 bases clipped from V and 9 bases from J, the junction kept 8 bases outside the gene matches. Germline-derived CDR1 and CDR2 are SGDLS and YYNGEE. The CDR3 is 14 residues long. The CDR3 spells CASSLLAGLGEQFF. The CDR3, as DNA: TGTGCCAGCAGTTTACTAGCGGGGTTGGGTGAGCAGTTCTTC.

This chain links TRBV3-1 (or the pseudogene TRBV3-2) with TRBJ2-2; no firm D call. Per germline, CDR1 LGHDT and CDR2 YNNKEL (reference sequence). Trimming left V 4 bases short and J 4 bases short, with 10 bases between. The CDR3 loop spans 14 amino acids. CDR3 residues: CASSPDSFTGELFF. The CDR3 DNA reads TGTGCCAGCAGCCCTGACTCATTCACCGGGGAGCTGTTTTTT.

This clone has a single count. The gene calls are TRBV3-1 (or the pseudogene TRBV3-2) and TRBJ2-5; the D gene is possibly TRBD1 (6 bases). This CDR3 contains 14 residues. Germline CDR1 is LGHDT and CDR2 is YNNKEL (reference sequence). The V end was cut by 4 bases, the J end by 3 bases, with 12 bases between. The CDR3 nucleotides read TGTGCCAGCAGCCGTTGGGACACCGAAGAGACCCAGTACTTC. Translating gives CASSRWDTEETQYF.

This sequence joins TRBV9 and TRBJ1-1, with D tentatively TRBD1 (6 bases). V dropped 3 bases and J dropped 4 bases, with 13 bases sitting between them. The germline V gene encodes CDR1 SGDLS and CDR2 YYNGEE. This CDR3 contains 14 residues. The CDR3 DNA sequence: TGTGCCAGCAGCGCCCTCGGGGGGCCCACTGAAGCTTTCTTT. It codes for CASSALGGPTEAFF. Full variable domain (remainder filled in from reference TRBV9 and TRBJ1-1): DSGVTQTPKHLITATGQRVTLRCSPRSGDLSVYWYQQSLDQGLQFLIQYYNGEERAKGNILERFSAQQFPDLHSELNLSSLELGDSALYFCASSALGGPTEAFFGQGTRLTVV.

The CDR3 sequence is CASSPMAGGITGELFF. The CDR3 bases are TGCGCCAGCAGCCCTATGGCGGGAGGGATCACCGGGGAGCTGTTTTTT. The V call is TRBV5-1, the J call TRBJ2-2, with 9 nucleotides matching TRBD2. Germline V gene sequence: CDR1 SGHRS, CDR2 YFSETQ. This CDR3 contains 16 residues. Trimming took 4 bases from V and 4 from J; bases not matched to a gene: 8. Supplemented by reference TRBV5-1 and TRBJ2-2, the full variable domain reads KAGVTQTPRYLIKTRGQQVTLSCSPISGHRSVSWYQQTPGQGLQFLFEYFSETQRNKGNFPGRFSGRQFSNSRSEMNVSTLELGDSALYLCASSPMAGGITGELFFGEGSRLTVL.

This clone was seen a few times. The gene calls are TRBV7-9 and TRBJ1-1; the D gene is possibly TRBD1 (6 bases). Trimming took off 5 bases at V and 0 bases at J, with 13 bases between the two ends. The CDR3 is 15 amino acids. Germline CDR1 and CDR2: SEHNR and FQNEAQ (reference sequence). The CDR3 DNA reads as TGTGCCAGCAGCCCCAGAAGGACAGTGAACACTGAAGCTTTCTTT. Translated, it gives CASSPRRTVNTEAFF.

The chain has TRBV7-9 and TRBJ1-5; tentatively, D is TRBD1 (5 bases). Between the trimmed V and J ends, which lost 5 bases and 7 bases, there was a span of 15 bases. The V gene's germline CDR1 is SEHNR and CDR2 FQNEAQ (reference sequence). The CDR3 consists of 14 residues. Here the CDR3 reads CASSTHGGDQPQHF. The CDR3 DNA sequence: TGTGCCAGCAGCACCCATGGGGGGGACCAGCCCCAGCATTTT.

Here the CDR3 reads CASSLVGAGEAFF. The CDR3 DNA is TGTGCCAGCAGCTTAGTAGGGGCTGGTGAAGCTTTCTTT. J is TRBJ1-1 and V is TRBV7-9, with a weak D call TRBD1 (5 bases). There are 13 residues in the CDR3. Looked up from germline, CDR1 is SEHNR and CDR2 is FQNEAQ (reference sequence). The V gene lost 1 base and the J gene lost 7 bases, with 10 bases spanning the gap.

This chain uses TRBV2 with TRBJ2-7; 7 bases line up with TRBD2. The CDR3 runs to 15 residues. V was clipped by 9 bases and J by 0 bases; unmatched bases: 11. Germline values: CDR1 SNHLY, CDR2 FYNNEI. The CDR3 region is CASKEKRDFSYEQYF. The DNA of the CDR3 is TGTGCCAGTAAAGAAAAGCGGGACTTCTCCTACGAGCAGTACTTC.

The CDR3 protein is CASSQDTAGGITGELFF. DNA of the CDR3: TGTGCCAGCAGCCAAGATACGGCAGGGGGTATCACCGGGGAGCTGTTTTTT. The V gene is TRBV4-2, the J gene TRBJ2-2; 7 nucleotides align to TRBD1. V dropped 0 bases and J dropped 4; count of bases not matched to a gene: 8. Germline V gene sequence: CDR1 LGHNA, CDR2 YNFKEQ. The CDR3 is 17 amino acids.

This clone was detected only a few times. The chain links TRBV19 to TRBJ1-3, with a tentative D call TRBD1 (6 bases). The CDR3 runs to 15 residues. The germline V and J ends were trimmed by 9 bases and 2 bases, with 17 bases remaining between them. Germline values: CDR1 LNHDA, CDR2 SQIVND (reference sequence). For the CDR3, the DNA is TGTGCCAGCGGGACCGCAGGGGATACTGGAAACACCATATATTTT. This sequence encodes CASGTAGDTGNTIYF.

The chain employs TRBV11-3 and TRBJ2-1; the match to TRBD2 covers 9 bases. The CDR3 totals 16 residues. V was clipped by 5 bases and J by 2 bases; unmatched bases: 7. CDR1 SGHNT and CDR2 YENEEA come from the germline V gene. The CDR3 sequence is CASSPRGGRAYNEQFF. The CDR3 nucleotides read TGTGCCAGCAGCCCCCGCGGCGGGAGGGCCTACAATGAGCAGTTCTTC.

V usage is TRBV5-5 and J usage is TRBJ1-2; D is perhaps TRBD1 (5 bases). Germline V CDR1 and CDR2: SGHKS, YYEKEE (reference sequence). Trimming removed 2 bases at V and 7 bases at J, with 9 bases between. This CDR3 has 12 amino acids. CDR3 region: CASSFVDSGYTF. As DNA, the CDR3 is TGTGCCAGCAGCTTCGTTGACAGTGGCTACACCTTC. The complete variable domain, with remaining parts taken from reference TRBV5-5 and TRBJ1-2, reads DAGVTQSPTHLIKTRGQQVTLRCSPISGHKSVSWYQQVLGQGPQFIFQYYEKEERGRGNFPDRFSARQFPNYSSELNVNALLLGDSALYLCASSFVDSGYTFGSGTRLTVV.